The 26 T cell receptor beta chains in this list originate from one sample, sequenced in a study of blood T cell repertoires in COVID-19. Method: immunoSEQ multiplex PCR; TCRdb's copy keeps in-frame clones and lacks some. The sample yields 97,000 or so clones, approximately 81% seen once. Input material: peripheral blood. All receptors derive from a man aged 55 to 69 with acute or convalescent COVID-19.

This clone was counted a few times. The chain carries TRBV27 and TRBJ2-1; D may be TRBD2 (6 bases). This CDR3 is built from 15 residues. Germline loops: CDR1 MNHEY, CDR2 SMNVEV (reference sequence). The germline V and J ends were trimmed by 6 bases and 0 bases, with 12 bases remaining between them. The CDR3 sequence: CASSPRRDSYNEQFF. For the CDR3, the DNA is TGTGCCAGCAGCCCCCGGCGGGACTCCTACAATGAGCAGTTCTTC.

The V gene is TRBV18, the J gene TRBJ1-5; TRBD1 is a possible D gene (6 bases). Deletions cut 2 bases from V and 1 base from J, with 12 bases between. CDR3 length: 16 residues. Per the germline V gene, CDR1 is KGHSH and CDR2 is LQKENI. The CDR3 here is CASSPGGAGSNQPQHF. CDR3 in DNA: TGTGCCAGCTCACCAGGGGGGGCAGGGAGCAATCAGCCCCAGCATTTT.

This clone was counted only a few times. The genes are TRBV6-1 and TRBJ1-2, with a possible D match to TRBD1 (6 bases). Germline CDR1 and CDR2: MNHNS and SASEGT. V lost 3 bases, J lost 7 bases, and 12 bases lay in between. There are 13 residues in the CDR3. This CDR3 is CASSDRGVRGYTF. CDR3 DNA sequence: TGTGCCAGCAGTGACAGGGGTGTGCGTGGCTACACCTTC.

The chain joins TRBV12-5 to TRBJ2-1, with a tentative D call TRBD2 (5 bases). From germline, CDR1 is LGHNT and CDR2 FRNRAP. Trimming took off 2 bases at V and 10 bases at J, with 15 bases between the two ends. This CDR3 has 14 residues. The CDR3 region is CASGLTGGGGEQFF. CDR3 DNA: TGTGCTAGTGGTTTGACGGGCGGAGGCGGCGAGCAGTTCTTC. Full variable domain (rest looked up from reference TRBV12-5 and TRBJ2-1): DARVTQTPRHKVTEMGQEVTMRCQPILGHNTVFWYRQTMMQGLELLAYFRNRAPLDDSGMPKDRFSAEMPDATLATLKIQPSEPRDSAVYFCASGLTGGGGEQFFGPGTRLTVL.

The sample holds a few counts of this clone. This chain connects TRBV5-1 to TRBJ1-1; D not certain. The CDR3 covers 16 residues. The V and J ends lost 1 base and 7 bases respectively, with 20 bases between them. Per germline, CDR1 SGHRS and CDR2 YFSETQ. The CDR3 loop reads CASSLSPGLSQYEAFF. CDR3 DNA sequence: TGCGCCAGCAGCTTGTCGCCAGGTTTAAGCCAGTATGAAGCTTTCTTT.

This clone was seen only a few times. J is TRBJ2-3 and V is TRBV10-3; TRBD1 might be the D (7 bases). The germline CDR1 and CDR2 sequences are ENHRY and SYGVKD. The V gene lost 10 bases and the J gene lost 4 bases, with 15 bases spanning the gap. This CDR3 spans 13 amino acids. The CDR3 sequence is CATTGEVSDTQYF. CDR3 nucleotides: TGTGCCACCACAGGGGAGGTTTCAGATACGCAGTATTTT.

The chain uses TRBV30 and TRBJ1-4; 8 positions agree with TRBD1. Germline V gene sequence: CDR1 GTSNPN, CDR2 SVGIG (reference sequence). The CDR3 is 14 amino acids. Trimming removed 7 bases from V and 4 bases from J; junction bases left unmatched: 8. The CDR3 coding sequence is TGTGCCTTCTCGAAGGGACAGGTTAATGAAAAACTGTTTTTT. Translating gives CAFSKGQVNEKLFF.

The gene calls are TRBV7-2 and TRBJ1-6; 7 bases are a match to TRBD1. Germline CDR1 reads SGHTA; CDR2 reads FQGNSA. The CDR3 is 13 amino acids. Trimming took 5 bases from V and 10 from J; bases not matched to a gene: 5. CDR3 region: CASSRDSWSPLHF. CDR3 bases: TGTGCCAGCAGCCGGGACAGTTGGTCACCCCTCCACTTT.

The chain couples TRBV15 to TRBJ2-7, with TRBD1 identical over 7 bases. Germline lookup yields CDR1 LNHNV and CDR2 YYDKDF (reference sequence). V was clipped by 0 bases and J by 2 bases; unmatched bases: 10. The CDR3 runs to 17 residues. CDR3 in DNA: TGTGCCACCAGCAGAGATCGAGGACAGGTAGGGACCTACGAGCAGTACTTC. Amino acid sequence: CATSRDRGQVGTYEQYF.

This clone was detected ten times or more. The V call is TRBV7-2, the J call TRBJ1-2, with a possible D match to TRBD1 (6 bases). V shed 5 bases and J shed 2 bases, with 15 bases lying between them. The CDR3 is 15 residues long. The germline V gene has CDR1 SGHTA and CDR2 FQGNSA. The CDR3 reads CASSPTGLRNYGYTF. The CDR3 DNA reads TGTGCCAGCAGCCCGACAGGCCTAAGAAACTATGGCTACACCTTC.

This clone is a singleton in its sample. The rearrangement links TRBV7-2 to TRBJ1-1; no clear D. The germline V gene has CDR1 SGHTA and CDR2 FQGNSA. This CDR3 spans 13 amino acids. Deletions cut 6 bases from V and 1 base from J, with 9 bases between. Written as DNA, the CDR3 is TGTGCCAGCAGATATGCGGCGAACACTGAAGCTTTCTTT. It translates to CASRYAANTEAFF.

The chain carries TRBV19 and TRBJ1-2; tentatively, D is TRBD1 (5 bases). The CDR3 is 15 residues long. Trimming pared 5 bases from V and 2 bases from J, leaving 15 bases between. The germline CDR1 and CDR2 sequences are LNHDA and SQIVND (reference sequence). The CDR3 bases are TGTGCCAGTAGTTACTCCGGAGACAGCAACTATGGCTACACCTTC. This translates into CASSYSGDSNYGYTF.

The chain combines TRBV6-2 or TRBV6-3 with TRBJ2-5; TRBD1 agrees at 8 bases. CDR1 MNHEY and CDR2 SVGEGT come from the germline V gene. Unmatched junction bases numbered 11, after V lost 6 bases and J lost 2 bases. The CDR3 has 16 amino acids. The CDR3: CASSPTGDRLQETQYF. For the CDR3, the DNA is TGTGCCAGCAGCCCTACAGGGGACAGGCTACAAGAGACCCAGTACTTC.

The rearrangement uses TRBV24-1 and TRBJ1-1; the D is unclear. The V and J ends lost 2 bases and 9 bases respectively, with 15 bases between them. This CDR3 is built from 14 residues. Germline CDR1 reads KGHDR; CDR2 reads SFDVKD. CDR3 bases: TGTGCCACCAGTGATTCTCGGGTTGGGAGAAAAGCTTTCTTT. Its translation: CATSDSRVGRKAFF.

This clone was observed a few times. The rearrangement links TRBV29-1 to TRBJ2-6; D not certain. The CDR3 loop spans 14 amino acids. CDR1 SQVTM and CDR2 ANQGSEA come from the germline V gene. Trimming took off 3 bases at V and 0 bases at J, with 6 bases between the two ends. The CDR3 region is CSVETVSGANVLTF. DNA for the CDR3: TGCAGCGTTGAGACTGTCTCTGGGGCCAACGTCCTGACTTTC.

The chain joins TRBV5-1 to TRBJ2-3; 8 nucleotides align to TRBD2. CDR1 SGHRS and CDR2 YFSETQ come from the germline V gene. The CDR3 is 14 residues long. V lost 4 bases to trimming and J lost 1 base; unmatched junction nucleotides: 2. CDR3 protein: CASSLTSGTDTQYF. DNA of the CDR3: TGCGCCAGCAGCCTGACTAGCGGCACAGATACGCAGTATTTT.

The CDR3: CASSFRSGGDEAFF. The DNA of the CDR3 is TGTGCCAGCAGCTTTCGTTCGGGCGGGGATGAAGCTTTCTTT. The chain employs TRBV5-4 and TRBJ1-1; no reliable D call. Per germline, CDR1 SGHNT and CDR2 YYREEE (reference sequence). Trimming stripped 2 bases from V and 7 bases from J, with 15 bases between. The CDR3 sequence is 14 residues long.

The chain uses TRBV5-1 and TRBJ1-1; TRBD1 matches 11 bases. With V trimmed by 4 bases and J by 3 bases, 2 bases remained unmatched. The CDR3 has 14 residues. Germline V gene lookup returns CDR1 SGHRS and CDR2 YFSETQ. The CDR3 DNA sequence: TGCGCCAGCAGCGGACAGGGGGCGCACACTGAAGCTTTCTTT. It yields the protein CASSGQGAHTEAFF.

This chain links TRBV7-2 with TRBJ1-2; D might be TRBD1 (6 bases). Trimming cost V 3 bases and J 4 bases, with 12 bases left between them. The CDR3 totals 14 residues. CDR1 is SGHTA and CDR2 is FQGNSA in the germline V gene. The CDR3 nucleotides are TGTGCCAGCAGCTTGGCAGGGGTAGTCTATGGCTACACCTTC. Encoded protein: CASSLAGVVYGYTF.

The CDR3 is CASRSRTGENSPLHF. Written as DNA, the CDR3 is TGTGCCAGCAGGAGCCGCACAGGGGAAAATTCACCCCTCCACTTT. The chain uses TRBV7-2 and TRBJ1-6; TRBD1 matches at 7 bases. Germline CDR1 reads SGHTA; CDR2 reads FQGNSA. The CDR3 runs to 15 residues. J lost 7 bases, V lost 6 bases, and 9 bases had no gene match.

This clone showed up just once. The chain links TRBV6-5 to TRBJ1-5; D is unresolved. The CDR3 has 14 amino acids. V dropped 5 bases and J dropped 8 bases, with 16 bases sitting between them. The V gene's germline CDR1 is MNHEY and CDR2 SVGAGI. The CDR3 nucleotides are TGTGCCAGCAGTCTCCGACTCGCAATCAAGCCCCAGCATTTT. Translation: CASSLRLAIKPQHF.

By frequency in the sample, this clone is medium-sized (0.01 to 0.1%). The rearrangement uses TRBV5-4 and TRBJ2-2; 7 bases line up with TRBD2. From germline, CDR1 is SGHNT and CDR2 YYREEE (reference sequence). V gave up 4 bases and J gave up 5 bases; unmatched junction bases: 8. The length of the CDR3 is 15 residues. The CDR3 DNA reads as TGTGCCAGCAGCCTGGGAGGGAGTAGGACCGGGGAGCTGTTTTTT. Translating gives CASSLGGSRTGELFF. Using reference TRBV5-4 and TRBJ2-2 for the parts outside the CDR3, the full variable domain is ETGVTQSPTHLIKTRGQQVTLRCSSQSGHNTVSWYQQALGQGPQFIFQYYREEENGRGNFPPRFSGLQFPNYSSELNVNALELDDSALYLCASSLGGSRTGELFFGEGSRLTVL.

V gene TRBV18 combines with J gene TRBJ2-3, with D tentatively TRBD2 (6 bases). CDR1 KGHSH and CDR2 LQKENI come from the germline V gene. The CDR3 totals 15 residues. Trimming removed 4 bases from V and 4 bases from J, with 15 bases in between. The CDR3 coding sequence is TGTGCCAGCTCACAGGGAGGCCCGAGGGCAGATACGCAGTATTTT. Translation: CASSQGGPRADTQYF.

The gene calls are TRBV20-1 and TRBJ2-5; no clear D. The V and J ends lost 3 bases and 5 bases respectively, with 7 bases between them. Germline CDR1 and CDR2: DFQATT and SNEGSKA (reference sequence). This CDR3 is 11 amino acids long. CDR3 in DNA: TGCAGTGCTAGGTCAGTGGAGACCCAGTACTTC. This sequence encodes CSARSVETQYF.

This clone was picked up a small number of times. The V gene is TRBV4-1, the J gene TRBJ1-1; the match to TRBD1 covers 8 bases. V shed 2 bases, J shed 4 bases, and the junction held 3 bases outside the gene matches. The CDR3 is 14 residues long. Looked up from germline, CDR1 is MGHRA and CDR2 is YSYEKL. The CDR3 sequence: CASSQQGAITEAFF. CDR3 DNA: TGCGCCAGCAGCCAACAGGGGGCGATCACTGAAGCTTTCTTT.

Notes on this clone: This may arise from a read error, as a much more abundant clone is one base away. CDR3 coding DNA: TGTGCCAGCAGTTCGGGACAGAACACCGGGGAGCTGTTTTTT. Its translation: CASSSGQNTGELFF. The rearrangement joins TRBV28 to TRBJ2-2; D possibly corresponds to TRBD1 (6 bases). This CDR3 is 14 amino acids long. The V end lost 4 bases, the J end lost 1 base, and 7 bases lay between the germline ends. Per the germline V gene, CDR1 is MDHEN and CDR2 is SYDVKM.